This TCR beta chain is from a study of vaccination and CD4 T cells after COVID-19. The wider study: Four females and six males made up the convalescents, two of whom were Hispanic.

Study-level results: From a median of about 20 to 38, SARS-CoV-2-reactive clonotypes increased, though not significantly.

The V and J ends lost 5 bases and 6 bases, in that order; junction bases with no gene match: 10. This CDR3 region has 15 residues. The germline CDR1 and CDR2 sequences are MNHEY and SMNVEV (reference sequence). Concerning this clonotype: Its matching antigen is unknown.

One entry per CDR3 protein results from TCRdb running MiXCR on the PCR reads. This repertoire shows approximately 19,000 distinct CDR3 sequences, roughly 60% found once; its top ten account for approximately 1.2%. This clonotype was sampled from a human donor who had recovered from COVID-19. The starting material was CD4+ T cells from blood, obtained after SARS-CoV-2 vaccination. V gene TRBV27 combines with J gene TRBJ1-5, with 7 bases aligning to TRBD1. This CDR3 reads CASSLQGRNGQPQHF. The CDR3 region has the DNA TGTGCCAGCAGTCTACAGGGGAGGAACGGTCAGCCCCAGCATTTT.